Below, 21 T cell receptor beta chains from the same sample are listed, as sequenced in a study of regulatory T cells in long-lasting Graves disease. Library construction for TCR beta used iRepertoire HTBI primers and Arm-PCR of CDR3 regions. Via MiXCR, TCRdb re-called the multiplex PCR reads, giving one row per CDR3 protein. The sample shows some 250,000 distinct CDR3 sequences, 18% of them seen only once. Documented time point: newly diagnosed GD, antithyroid drugs for less than 3 months. Extracted PBMC RNA gave rise to the TCR library. The sequencing here drew on peripheral blood mononuclear cells (PBMCs), taken at new diagnosis, from a patient treated with antithyroid drugs. These receptors were obtained from a female donor with Graves disease.

In the case of this clonotype: The junction departs from germline at one end; a sequencing error may be responsible. This chain uses TRBV10-3 with TRBJ1-2; the D gene is possibly TRBD1 (6 bases). CDR1 is ENHRY and CDR2 is SYGVKD in the germline V gene. The length of the CDR3 is 13 residues. CDR3 in DNA: TGTGCCAGCAGTTACGGACAGTACTATGGCTACACCTTC. Protein: CASSYGQYYGYTF.

In this sample, this clonotype turned up a few times. This may stem from a read error, because a much larger clone lies one nucleotide away. The rearrangement links TRBV6-2 or TRBV6-3 to TRBJ1-1, with a weak D call TRBD1 (5 bases). The CDR3 spans 15 residues. Looked up from germline, CDR1 is MNHEY and CDR2 is SVGEGT. The CDR3 bases are TGTGCCAGCAGTTACGGGGGACTCTCGAACACTGGAGCTTTCTTT. Protein sequence: CASSYGGLSNTGAFF.

This clonotype occurred a few times. The V gene is TRBV9, the J gene TRBJ2-1; TRBD2 is a possible D gene (6 bases). V gave up 4 bases and J gave up 6 bases, with 20 bases separating them. CDR1 is SGDLS and CDR2 is YYNGEE in the germline V gene. CDR3 length: 16 amino acids. CDR3 DNA: TGTGCCAGCAGCCTATATTCCAGCGGGCATGGCAATGAGCAGTTCTTC. Its protein product is CASSLYSSGHGNEQFF.

Comment on this clonotype: A far larger clone is a single base away, which makes a read error likely. The CDR3 spells CASSDSQARNAFF. CDR3 DNA: TGTGCCAGCAGTGATAGCCAGGCCCGCAATGCTTTCTTT. The rearrangement links TRBV28 to TRBJ1-1; D is uncertain. CDR3 length: 13 amino acids. Deletions cut 5 bases from V and 11 bases from J, with 18 bases between. Germline loops: CDR1 MDHEN, CDR2 SYDVKM.

As to this clonotype: This clone may be a read error of a much larger clone one base away. The chain carries TRBV6-2 or TRBV6-3 and TRBJ2-7; 8 bases line up with TRBD2. Per the germline V gene, CDR1 is MNHEY and CDR2 is SVGEGT. There are 16 residues in the CDR3. The CDR3 here is CACSYSGGGRLYEQYF. The CDR3 bases are TGTGCCTGCAGTTACTCTGGTGGCGGGAGGCTCTACGAGCAGTACTTC.

This clonotype came up many times. The V call is TRBV20-1, the J call TRBJ2-1; 9 nucleotides match TRBD2. Per the germline V gene, CDR1 is DFQATT and CDR2 is SNEGSKA (reference sequence). The CDR3 is made up of 16 amino acids. Trimming removed 4 bases from V and 6 bases from J; junction bases left unmatched: 13. The CDR3 loop reads CSANHPLSGRRNEQFF. As DNA, the CDR3 is TGCAGTGCTAACCACCCCCTTAGCGGGAGACGCAATGAGCAGTTCTTC.

The J gene is TRBJ1-2, the V gene TRBV5-1; D ambiguous. The germline V and J ends were trimmed by 0 bases and 3 bases, with 12 bases remaining between them. Per the germline V gene, CDR1 is SGHRS and CDR2 is YFSETQ. There are 15 residues in the CDR3. CDR3 residues: CASSLGVDLDYGYTF. CDR3 DNA sequence: TGCGCCAGCAGCTTGGGAGTTGATTTAGACTATGGCTACACCTTC.

This clonotype was recorded many times. CDR3 in amino acids: CASSVRPVDEQYF. For the CDR3, the DNA is TGTGCCAGCAGCGTGCGCCCGGTAGACGAGCAGTACTTC. This rearrangement joins TRBV9 to TRBJ2-7; D remains unclear. From germline, CDR1 is SGDLS and CDR2 YYNGEE. V was shortened by 2 bases and J by 5 bases, with 11 bases between the two germline ends. This CDR3 spans 13 amino acids.

This clonotype was observed many times. The rearrangement joins TRBV6-1 to TRBJ2-7, with no clear D. The V gene lost 0 bases and the J gene lost 1 base, with 7 bases spanning the gap. The CDR3 is made up of 14 amino acids. From germline, CDR1 is MNHNS and CDR2 SASEGT. The CDR3 sequence: CASSEAGYSYEQYF. Written as DNA, the CDR3 is TGTGCCAGCAGTGAAGCGGGTTATTCCTACGAGCAGTACTTC.

Ten or more counts support this clonotype. The chain couples TRBV6-2 or TRBV6-3 to TRBJ2-3; maybe TRBD1 (5 bases). The V and J ends lost 4 bases and 4 bases respectively, with 9 bases between them. In germline, CDR1 is MNHEY, CDR2 SVGEGT. The CDR3 runs to 13 residues. This chain's CDR3 is CASSSRVADTQYF. CDR3 bases: TGTGCCAGCAGTTCCAGGGTTGCAGATACGCAGTATTTT.

This clonotype appeared many times. The chain carries TRBV2 and TRBJ2-7; 8 nucleotides line up with TRBD1. The CDR3 runs 12 residues. Germline lookup yields CDR1 SNHLY and CDR2 FYNNEI. V was clipped by 6 bases and J by 7 bases; unmatched bases: 5. CDR3 sequence (DNA): TGTGCCAGCAGGGCAGGGGGCTGGGAGCAGTACTTC. This gives the protein CASRAGGWEQYF.

The chain is built from TRBV20-1 and TRBJ2-7; 12 bases align to TRBD2. Germline-derived CDR1 and CDR2 are DFQATT and SNEGSKA (reference sequence). The CDR3 length is 13 residues. Trimming at V came to 5 bases and at J to 6 bases, leaving 5 bases not matched to a gene. This chain's CDR3 is CSASSGRAFEQYF. The DNA for the CDR3 is TGCAGTGCTTCTAGCGGGAGGGCATTCGAGCAGTACTTC.

This clonotype was detected once. CDR3 DNA sequence: TGTGCCAGCCGGAGCACAGCGAAGGGTACTGAAGCTTTCTTT. This codes for CASRSTAKGTEAFF. The chain links TRBV19 to TRBJ1-1; D is unresolved. CDR3 length equals 14 residues. CDR1 is LNHDA and CDR2 is SQIVND in the germline V gene (reference sequence). Deletions cut 9 bases from V and 5 bases from J, with 19 bases between.

This clonotype was counted ten times or more. The gene calls are TRBV28 and TRBJ1-1; no definite D call. Between the trimmed V and J ends, which lost 4 bases and 5 bases, there was a span of 14 bases. The germline V gene encodes CDR1 MDHEN and CDR2 SYDVKM. There are 14 residues in the CDR3. DNA for the CDR3: TGTGCCAGCAGTTCATCCCTCGGGCAGACTGAAGCTTTCTTT. This sequence encodes CASSSSLGQTEAFF.

This clonotype was counted ten times or more. This sequence joins TRBV2 and TRBJ2-7, with unresolved D. This CDR3 has 13 amino acids. Trimming removed 6 bases at V and 2 bases at J, with 11 bases between. Germline V gene sequence: CDR1 SNHLY, CDR2 FYNNEI. CDR3 sequence: CASSNGVAYEQYF. The CDR3 DNA is TGTGCCAGCAGCAACGGAGTTGCCTACGAGCAGTACTTC.

The table lists this clonotype with many counts. The chain has TRBV24-1 and TRBJ1-1; 8 nucleotides match TRBD1. The germline gives CDR1 KGHDR, CDR2 SFDVKD. The CDR3 is 16 residues long. V was pared by 7 bases and J by 1 base, with 10 bases of the junction left unmatched. CDR3 in amino acids: CATSDPLTGENTEAFF. Written as DNA, the CDR3 is TGTGCCACCAGCGATCCTTTGACAGGGGAGAACACTGAAGCTTTCTTT.

Ten or more counts support this clonotype. The chain uses TRBV7-9 and TRBJ1-2; TRBD1 is a possible D gene (6 bases). V lost 0 bases to trimming and J lost 5 bases, with 10 bases between them. The CDR3 contains 14 residues. Germline values: CDR1 SEHNR, CDR2 FQNEAQ (reference sequence). CDR3 nucleotides: TGTGCCAGCAGCTTAGCACAGGGCATTTATGGCTACACCTTC. Translated, it gives CASSLAQGIYGYTF.

This clonotype came up many times. V and J are TRBV18 and TRBJ2-7; 12 bases are a match to TRBD2. Germline CDR1 reads KGHSH; CDR2 reads LQKENI. The ends lost 6 bases at V and 2 bases at J; junction bases unmatched: 8. The CDR3 loop spans 16 amino acids. CDR3 nucleotides: TGTGCCAGCTCCGGGACTAGCGGGCGGAGCGCCTACGAGCAGTACTTC. Translated: CASSGTSGRSAYEQYF. Filled out from reference TRBV18 and TRBJ2-7, the complete variable domain reads NAGVMQNPRHLVRRRGQEARLRCSPMKGHSHVYWYRQLPEEGLKFMVYLQKENIIDESGMPKERFSAEFPKEGPSILRIQQVVRGDSAAYFCASSGTSGRSAYEQYFGPGTRLTVT.

The V gene is TRBV20-1, the J gene TRBJ2-1; TRBD2 aligns across 12 bases. This CDR3 is built from 15 residues. From germline, CDR1 is DFQATT and CDR2 SNEGSKA (reference sequence). V was pared by 1 base and J by 7 bases, with 5 bases of the junction left unmatched. CDR3 residues: CSARASGRGGNEQFF. CDR3 coding DNA: TGCAGTGCTAGAGCTAGCGGGAGGGGGGGGAATGAGCAGTTCTTC.

This chain connects TRBV20-1 to TRBJ2-5; tentatively, D is TRBD1 (6 bases). CDR1 is DFQATT and CDR2 is SNEGSKA in the germline V gene (reference sequence). Trimming shortened V by 3 bases and J by 5 bases, and 13 bases separated the two germline ends. There are 13 residues in the CDR3. The CDR3 DNA sequence: TGCAGTGCTAGTCCAGGGGTTTACGAGACCCAGTACTTC. Translated: CSASPGVYETQYF.

This clonotype has ten or more counts. The V gene is TRBV2, the J gene TRBJ2-5; 7 positions match TRBD2. Germline-derived CDR1 and CDR2 are SNHLY and FYNNEI. V was pared by 7 bases and J by 2 bases, with 7 bases of the junction left unmatched. The CDR3 runs 14 residues. The CDR3, as DNA: TGTGCCAGCACCCTATCACTAGCGCAAGAGACCCAGTACTTC. Its translation is CASTLSLAQETQYF.